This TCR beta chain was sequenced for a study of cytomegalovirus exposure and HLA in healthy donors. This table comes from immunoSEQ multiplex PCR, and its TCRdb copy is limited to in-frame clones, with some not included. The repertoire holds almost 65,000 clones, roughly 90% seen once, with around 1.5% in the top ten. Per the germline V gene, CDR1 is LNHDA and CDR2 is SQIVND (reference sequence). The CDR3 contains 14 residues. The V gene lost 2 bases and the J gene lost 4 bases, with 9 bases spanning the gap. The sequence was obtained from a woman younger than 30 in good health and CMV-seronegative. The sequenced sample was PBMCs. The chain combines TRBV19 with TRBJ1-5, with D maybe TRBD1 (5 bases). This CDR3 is CASSIPGMNQPQHF. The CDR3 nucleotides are TGTGCCAGTAGTATACCAGGGATGAATCAGCCCCAGCATTTT. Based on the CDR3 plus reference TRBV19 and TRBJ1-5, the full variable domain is DGGITQSPKYLFRKEGQNVTLSCEQNLNHDAMYWYRQDPGQGLRLIYYSQIVNDFQKGDIAEGYSVSREKKESFPLTVTSAQKNPTAFYLCASSIPGMNQPQHFGDGTRLSIL.